This T cell receptor beta chain was obtained from a study of T cells in Graves' hyperthyroidism and ophthalmopathy. Study-level results: Progression to ophthalmopathy was predicted a median of 6.5 months early.

As concerns this clonotype: Its specificity is unknown.

Patients between 18 and 65 years old had hyperthyroidism, newly diagnosed and lasting under 2 months. The study left out patients who had uncontrolled infection, other autoimmune disease, pregnancy or lactation. Clinicians diagnosed patients from clinical symptoms, serum thyroxine and TRAb, thyroid ultrasound and orbital computed tomography. This CDR3 region has 13 residues. V lost 3 bases to trimming and J lost 10 bases, with 15 bases between them. Per germline, CDR1 SQVTM and CDR2 ANQGSEA. There were TCR beta CDR3 regions amplified from RNA transcripts. The HTBI primer set was used in a first-round RT-PCR of the TCR CDR3. TCRdb itself ran the multiplex PCR reads through MiXCR, one entry per CDR3 protein. The table records about 610,000 distinct CDR3 sequences, around 45% of them present only once.

The chain is built from TRBV29-1 and TRBJ1-4; D not resolved. Sequenced material: peripheral blood or thyroid tissue (not recorded which). This sequence originates from a woman aged 18-29 years with Graves' hyperthyroidism. The CDR3 region has the DNA TGCAGCGTTGAGTGGAATCGGGCCGGAAAACTGTTTTTT. It is translated as CSVEWNRAGKLFF. Complete variable domain (other parts from reference TRBV29-1 and TRBJ1-4): SAVISQKPSRDICQRGTSLTIQCQVDSQVTMMFWYRQQPGQSLTLIATANQGSEATYESGFVIDKFPISRPNLTFSTLTVSNMSPEDSSIYLCSVEWNRAGKLFFGSGTQLSVL.